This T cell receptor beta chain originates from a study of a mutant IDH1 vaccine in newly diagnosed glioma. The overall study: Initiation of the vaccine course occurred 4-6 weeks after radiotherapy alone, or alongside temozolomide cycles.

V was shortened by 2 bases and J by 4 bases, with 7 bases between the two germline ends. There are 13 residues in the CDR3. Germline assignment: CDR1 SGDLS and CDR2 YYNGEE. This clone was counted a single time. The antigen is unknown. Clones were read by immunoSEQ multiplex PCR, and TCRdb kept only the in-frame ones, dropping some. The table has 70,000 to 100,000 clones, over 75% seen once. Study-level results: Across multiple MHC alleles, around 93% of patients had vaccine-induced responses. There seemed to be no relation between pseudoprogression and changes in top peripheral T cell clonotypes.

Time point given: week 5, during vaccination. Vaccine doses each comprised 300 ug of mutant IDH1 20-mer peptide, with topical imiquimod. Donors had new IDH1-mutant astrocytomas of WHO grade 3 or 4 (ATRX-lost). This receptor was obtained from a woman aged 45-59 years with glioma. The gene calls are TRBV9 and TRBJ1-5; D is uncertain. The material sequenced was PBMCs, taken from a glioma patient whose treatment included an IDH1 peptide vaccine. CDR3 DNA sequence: TGTGCCAGCAGCGTGGTGGGAAATCAGCCCCAGCATTTT. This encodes CASSVVGNQPQHF.